This TCR beta chain came from a study of blood T cell repertoires in COVID-19. In the authors' methods: Amplification of reference gene primers provided the estimated nucleated cell counts. Sequenced by immunoSEQ multiplex PCR; TCRdb stores in-frame clones only, minus some. V, J and clone size were drawn from that table, and D and trimming were deduced from the DNA. The sample has around 250,000 clones; 80% to 85% are singletons. V lost 2 bases to trimming and J lost 5 bases; unmatched junction nucleotides: 18. The length of the CDR3 is 18 residues. CDR1 is SGHNT and CDR2 is YYREEE in the germline V gene (reference sequence). Participant reports of clinical history set cohort assignment. Donors in Cohort 3 who had recovered were those with two negative PCRs, healthcare professional clearance, or resolution of their symptoms.

The chain employs TRBV5-4 and TRBJ2-5; TRBD2 matches 7 bases. This TCR came from a man between 45 and 60 years old who had recovered from COVID-19. What was sequenced was PBMCs or T cells enriched from blood (not recorded which). The CDR3 bases are TGTGCCAGCAGCTTTAGGGGTAGACTAGCAGGTGGGGGGGAGACCCAGTACTTC. It specifies CASSFRGRLAGGGETQYF.